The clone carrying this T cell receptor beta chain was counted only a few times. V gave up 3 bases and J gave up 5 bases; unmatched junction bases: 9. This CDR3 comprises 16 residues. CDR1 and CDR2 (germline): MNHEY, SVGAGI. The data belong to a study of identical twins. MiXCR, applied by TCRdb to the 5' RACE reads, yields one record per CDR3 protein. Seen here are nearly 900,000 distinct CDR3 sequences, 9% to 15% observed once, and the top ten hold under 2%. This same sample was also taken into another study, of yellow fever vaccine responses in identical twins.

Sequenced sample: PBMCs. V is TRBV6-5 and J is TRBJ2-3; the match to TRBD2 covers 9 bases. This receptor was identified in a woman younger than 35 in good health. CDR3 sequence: CASSYGLAGGLDTQYF. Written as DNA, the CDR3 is TGTGCCAGCAGTTATGGGCTGGCGGGGGGGCTAGATACGCAGTATTTT.